These 8 T cell receptor beta chains originate from one sample sequenced in a study of blood T cell repertoires in COVID-19. Clones were sequenced by immunoSEQ multiplex PCR, and TCRdb holds only the in-frame ones, with some missing. Here the sample spans about 210,000 clones, roughly 84% being singletons. The specimen sequenced was peripheral blood. These receptors came from a man in his forties or fifties with active or convalescent COVID-19.

The rearrangement uses TRBV3-1 (or the pseudogene TRBV3-2) and TRBJ2-7; TRBD2 aligns across 8 bases. The germline V gene has CDR1 LGHDT and CDR2 YNNKEL (reference sequence). This CDR3 has 16 residues. V was clipped by 3 bases and J by 4 bases; unmatched bases: 11. CDR3 protein: CASSQGLVWGIYEQYF. The DNA of the CDR3 is TGTGCCAGCAGCCAGGGACTAGTTTGGGGAATTTACGAGCAGTACTTC.

The chain couples TRBV6-5 to TRBJ2-5; 9 positions match TRBD2. Germline CDR1 reads MNHEY; CDR2 reads SVGAGI. The CDR3 contains 13 residues. The J segment lost 5 bases and the V segment lost 5 bases, leaving 3 bases of the junction unmatched. In DNA, the CDR3 is TGTGCCAGCAGTCGGACTAGCGCCGAGACCCAGTACTTC. Translated: CASSRTSAETQYF.

This chain joins TRBV6-2 or TRBV6-3 and TRBJ1-6, with TRBD1 matching 9 bases. The CDR3 has 15 residues. With V trimmed by 2 bases and J by 9 bases, 5 bases remained unmatched. Per the germline V gene, CDR1 is MNHEY and CDR2 is SVGEGT. The CDR3 bases are TGTGCCAGCAGTTACGGTAGGACAGGGGTTTCACCCCTCCACTTT. Translation gives CASSYGRTGVSPLHF.

This clone was observed a single time. J is TRBJ2-3 and V is TRBV2, with TRBD2 matching over 10 bases. The CDR3 sequence is 16 residues long. The junction had 5 bases not matched to a gene; V was cut back by 5 bases and J by 0 bases. Per the germline V gene, CDR1 is SNHLY and CDR2 is FYNNEI. CDR3 residues: CASSPGLAESTDTQYF. The CDR3 DNA is TGTGCCAGCAGTCCTGGACTAGCGGAGAGCACAGATACGCAGTATTTT.

V gene TRBV7-2 combines with J gene TRBJ2-3, with D perhaps TRBD2 (6 bases). The ends were cut back, 4 bases at V and 0 bases at J, with 11 bases in the middle. The CDR3 totals 15 residues. CDR1 and CDR2 from the germline V gene are SGHTA and FQGNSA. Here the CDR3 reads CASSSGLTSTDTQYF. Here the CDR3 DNA reads TGTGCCAGCAGCTCGGGACTGACTAGCACAGATACGCAGTATTTT.

The chain carries TRBV6-5 and TRBJ1-1; perhaps TRBD1 as D (6 bases). The CDR3 is 13 residues long. V lost 0 bases to trimming and J lost 7 bases, with 9 bases between them. Germline values: CDR1 MNHEY, CDR2 SVGAGI. The CDR3 region is CASSYSWTDEAFF. The CDR3 DNA is TGTGCCAGCAGTTACTCCTGGACAGATGAAGCTTTCTTT.

The V call is TRBV6-1, the J call TRBJ1-1, with D unresolved. The V end was cut by 0 bases, the J end by 2 bases, with 10 bases between. Germline V CDR1 and CDR2: MNHNS, SASEGT. This CDR3 spans 15 amino acids. DNA for the CDR3: TGTGCCAGCAGTGAAGCTGCGGCCCCTAACACTGAAGCTTTCTTT. It specifies CASSEAAAPNTEAFF.

The V gene is TRBV18, the J gene TRBJ2-3; perhaps TRBD1 as D (6 bases). The germline CDR1 and CDR2 sequences are KGHSH and LQKENI. The CDR3 is 15 residues long. V was trimmed by 4 bases and J by 3 bases, leaving 14 bases between them. The CDR3 sequence is CASSRSGDGTDTQYF. The CDR3 DNA follows: TGTGCCAGCTCACGGTCAGGGGACGGGACAGATACGCAGTATTTT.